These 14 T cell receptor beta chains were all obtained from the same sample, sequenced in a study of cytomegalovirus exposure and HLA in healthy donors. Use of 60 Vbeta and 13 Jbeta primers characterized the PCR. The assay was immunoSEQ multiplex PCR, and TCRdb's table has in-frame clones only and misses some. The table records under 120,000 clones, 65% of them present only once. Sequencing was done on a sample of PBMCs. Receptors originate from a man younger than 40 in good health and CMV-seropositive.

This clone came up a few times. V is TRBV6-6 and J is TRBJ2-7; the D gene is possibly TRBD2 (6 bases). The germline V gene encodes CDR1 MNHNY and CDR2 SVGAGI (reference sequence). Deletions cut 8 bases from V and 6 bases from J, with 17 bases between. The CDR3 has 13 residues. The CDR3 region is CASGSGTQLEQYF. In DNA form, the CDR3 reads TGTGCCAGCGGTTCCGGGACTCAGCTCGAGCAGTACTTC.

CDR3 in amino acids: CASSPRAGANEKLFF. The CDR3, as DNA: TGCGCCAGCAGCCCTCGGGCAGGGGCTAATGAAAAACTGTTTTTT. The chain recombines TRBV4-1 with TRBJ1-4; D might be TRBD1 (6 bases). This CDR3 region has 15 residues. The V and J ends lost 4 bases and 3 bases respectively, with 12 bases between them. CDR1 and CDR2 from the germline V gene are MGHRA and YSYEKL.

The DNA of the CDR3 is TGTGCCAGCAGCTTGGCCAGGGTCTTCTACGAGCAGTACTTC. It is translated as CASSLARVFYEQYF. The V and J genes are TRBV11-3 and TRBJ2-7, with D tentatively TRBD1 (5 bases). V dropped 3 bases and J dropped 3 bases, with 12 bases sitting between them. The CDR3 has 14 amino acids. The germline gives CDR1 SGHNT, CDR2 YENEEA.

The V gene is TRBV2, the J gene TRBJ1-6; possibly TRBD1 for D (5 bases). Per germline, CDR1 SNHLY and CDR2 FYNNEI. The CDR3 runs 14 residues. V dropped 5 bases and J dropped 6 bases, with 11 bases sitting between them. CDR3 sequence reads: CASSYRNLNSPLHF. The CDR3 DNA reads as TGTGCCAGCAGTTACAGGAACCTTAATTCACCCCTCCACTTT.

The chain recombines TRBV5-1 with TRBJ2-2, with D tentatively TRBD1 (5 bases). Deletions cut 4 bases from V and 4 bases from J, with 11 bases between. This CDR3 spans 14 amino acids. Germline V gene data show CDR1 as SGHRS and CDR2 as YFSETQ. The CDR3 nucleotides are TGCGCCAGCAGCGGGCAGGGTCCCACCGGGGAGCTGTTTTTT. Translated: CASSGQGPTGELFF.

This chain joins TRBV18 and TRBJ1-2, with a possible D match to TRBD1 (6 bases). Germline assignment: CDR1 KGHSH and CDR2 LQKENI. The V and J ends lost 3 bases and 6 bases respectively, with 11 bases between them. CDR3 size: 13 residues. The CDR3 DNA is TGTGCCAGCTCACCTCTGGACAGTAATGGCTACACCTTC. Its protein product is CASSPLDSNGYTF.

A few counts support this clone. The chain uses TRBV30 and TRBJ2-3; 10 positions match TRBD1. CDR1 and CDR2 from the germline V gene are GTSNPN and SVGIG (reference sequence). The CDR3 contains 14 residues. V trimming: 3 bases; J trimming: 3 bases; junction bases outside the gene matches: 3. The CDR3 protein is CAWRGQGRTDTQYF. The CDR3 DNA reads TGTGCCTGGAGGGGACAGGGGAGGACAGATACGCAGTATTTT.

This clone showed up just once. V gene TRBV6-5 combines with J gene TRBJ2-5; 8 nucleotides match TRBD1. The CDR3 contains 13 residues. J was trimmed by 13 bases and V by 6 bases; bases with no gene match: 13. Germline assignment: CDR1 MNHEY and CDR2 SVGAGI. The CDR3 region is CASSSAPGGGAYF. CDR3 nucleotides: TGTGCCAGCAGCTCTGCCCCAGGGGGCGGGGCGTACTTC.

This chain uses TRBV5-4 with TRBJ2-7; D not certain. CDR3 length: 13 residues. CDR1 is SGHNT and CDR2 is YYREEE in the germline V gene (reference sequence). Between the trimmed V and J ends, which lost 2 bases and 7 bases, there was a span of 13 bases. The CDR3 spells CASSFDGVGEQYF. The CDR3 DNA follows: TGTGCCAGCAGCTTTGACGGAGTCGGGGAGCAGTACTTC.

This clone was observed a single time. The CDR3 region has the DNA TGCGCCAGCAGCCAAGGGGGACTAGCGGGGGGGCGGGCAGATACGCAGTATTTT. Encoded protein: CASSQGGLAGGRADTQYF. The rearrangement links TRBV4-1 to TRBJ2-3; TRBD2 agrees at 16 bases. J lost 4 bases, V lost 1 base, and 5 bases had no gene match. The CDR3 spans 18 residues. CDR1 MGHRA and CDR2 YSYEKL come from the germline V gene.

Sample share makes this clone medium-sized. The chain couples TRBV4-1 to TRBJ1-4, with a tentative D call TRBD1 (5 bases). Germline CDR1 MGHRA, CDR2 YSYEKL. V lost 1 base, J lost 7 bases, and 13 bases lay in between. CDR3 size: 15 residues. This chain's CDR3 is CASSQVQGVGEKLFF. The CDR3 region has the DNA TGCGCCAGCAGCCAAGTTCAAGGGGTGGGTGAAAAACTGTTTTTT.

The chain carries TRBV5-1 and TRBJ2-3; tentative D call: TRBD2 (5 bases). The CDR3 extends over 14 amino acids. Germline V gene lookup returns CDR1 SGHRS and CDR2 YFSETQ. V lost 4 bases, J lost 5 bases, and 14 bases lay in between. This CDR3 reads CASSPDYLGDTQYF. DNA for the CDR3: TGCGCCAGCAGCCCCGACTACCTCGGAGATACGCAGTATTTT.

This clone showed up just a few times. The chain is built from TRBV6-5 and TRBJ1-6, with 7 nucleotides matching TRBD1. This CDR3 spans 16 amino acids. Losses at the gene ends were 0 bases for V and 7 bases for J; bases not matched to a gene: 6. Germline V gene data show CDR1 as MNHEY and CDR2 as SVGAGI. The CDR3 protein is CASSYSDRVGNSPLHF. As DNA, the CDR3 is TGTGCCAGCAGTTACTCCGACAGGGTGGGGAATTCACCCCTCCACTTT.

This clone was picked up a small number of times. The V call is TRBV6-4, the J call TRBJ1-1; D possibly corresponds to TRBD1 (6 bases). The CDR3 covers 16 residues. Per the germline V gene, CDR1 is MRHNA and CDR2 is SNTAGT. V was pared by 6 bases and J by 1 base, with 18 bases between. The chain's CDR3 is CASSSNPGQGNTEAFF. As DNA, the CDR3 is TGTGCCAGCAGCTCAAATCCGGGACAAGGGAACACTGAAGCTTTCTTT.